This entry lists 2 T cell receptor beta chains sequenced from one sample in a study of blood T cell repertoires in COVID-19. The data were produced by immunoSEQ multiplex PCR, yet TCRdb's version contains in-frame clones alone and is incomplete. The sample records 100,000 or so clones, about nine tenths being singletons. Input material: peripheral blood. The receptors were gathered from a man aged 55 to 70 with acute or convalescent COVID-19.

The chain combines TRBV18 with TRBJ1-3; weak D call: TRBD1 (5 bases). V was shortened by 5 bases and J by 4 bases, with 15 bases between the two germline ends. In germline, CDR1 is KGHSH, CDR2 LQKENI. The length of the CDR3 is 15 residues. CDR3 residues: CASSYPGGDGNTIYF. The CDR3 DNA is TGTGCCAGCTCATACCCCGGAGGGGACGGAAACACCATATATTTT.

The chain has TRBV11-1 and TRBJ2-1; D may be TRBD1 (6 bases). The CDR3 totals 14 residues. Trimming stripped 5 bases from V and 8 bases from J, with 16 bases between. The germline V gene encodes CDR1 SGHAT and CDR2 FQDESV (reference sequence). CDR3 sequence: CASSKGHLRDEQFF. The CDR3 nucleotides read TGTGCCAGCAGCAAGGGACATTTACGCGATGAGCAGTTCTTC.